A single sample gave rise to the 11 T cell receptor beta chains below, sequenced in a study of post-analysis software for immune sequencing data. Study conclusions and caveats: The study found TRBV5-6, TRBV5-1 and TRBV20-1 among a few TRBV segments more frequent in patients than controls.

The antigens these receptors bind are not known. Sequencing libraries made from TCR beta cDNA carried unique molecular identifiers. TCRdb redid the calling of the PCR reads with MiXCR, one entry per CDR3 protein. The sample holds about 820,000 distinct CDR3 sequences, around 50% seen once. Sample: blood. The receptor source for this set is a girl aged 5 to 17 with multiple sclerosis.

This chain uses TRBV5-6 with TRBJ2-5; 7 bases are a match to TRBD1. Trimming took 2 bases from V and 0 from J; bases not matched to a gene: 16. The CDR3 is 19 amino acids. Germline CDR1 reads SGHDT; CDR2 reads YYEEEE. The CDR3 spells CASSLLVGGGQAYQETQYF. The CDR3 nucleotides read TGTGCCAGCAGCTTACTGGTTGGGGGTGGACAGGCGTACCAAGAGACCCAGTACTTC.

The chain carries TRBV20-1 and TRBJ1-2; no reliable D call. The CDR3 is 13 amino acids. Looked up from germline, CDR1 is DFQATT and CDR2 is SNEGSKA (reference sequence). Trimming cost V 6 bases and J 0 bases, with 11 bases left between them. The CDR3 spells CSASSKANYGYTF. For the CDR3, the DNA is TGCAGTGCCTCGAGTAAGGCTAACTATGGCTACACCTTC.

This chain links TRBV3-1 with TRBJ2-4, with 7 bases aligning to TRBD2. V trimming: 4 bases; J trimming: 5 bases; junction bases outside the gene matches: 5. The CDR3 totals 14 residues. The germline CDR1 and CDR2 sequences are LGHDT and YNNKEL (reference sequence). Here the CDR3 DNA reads TGTGCCAGCAGCCCCCGGGACTATGAAAACATTCAGTACTTC. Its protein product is CASSPRDYENIQYF.

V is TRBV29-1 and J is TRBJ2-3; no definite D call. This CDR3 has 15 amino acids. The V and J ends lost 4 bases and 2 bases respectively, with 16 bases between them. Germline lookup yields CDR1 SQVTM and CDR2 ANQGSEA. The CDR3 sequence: CSVVNSGALTDTQYF. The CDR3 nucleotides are TGCAGCGTTGTGAATTCAGGTGCCCTCACAGATACGCAGTATTTT.

CDR3 loop: CASSPGSADTQYF. CDR3 bases: TGCGCCAGCAGCCCCGGGTCCGCAGATACGCAGTATTTT. The chain has TRBV5-1 and TRBJ2-3; no firm D call. Trimming cost V 4 bases and J 4 bases, with 10 bases left between them. The CDR3 is made up of 13 amino acids. Germline V CDR1 and CDR2: SGHRS, YFSETQ.

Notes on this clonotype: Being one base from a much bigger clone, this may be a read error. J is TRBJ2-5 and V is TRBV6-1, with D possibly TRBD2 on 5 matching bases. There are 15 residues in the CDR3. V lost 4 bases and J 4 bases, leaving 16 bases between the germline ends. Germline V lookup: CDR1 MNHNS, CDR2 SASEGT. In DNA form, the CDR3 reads TGTGCCAGCAGTGGGGGAGAGGGCGGAGGAGAGACCCAGTACTTC. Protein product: CASSGGEGGGETQYF.

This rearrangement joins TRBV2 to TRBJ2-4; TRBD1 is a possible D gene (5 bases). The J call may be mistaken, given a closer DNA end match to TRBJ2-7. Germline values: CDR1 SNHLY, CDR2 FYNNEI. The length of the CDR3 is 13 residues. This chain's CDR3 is CASSSVRDYEQYF. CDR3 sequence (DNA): TGTGCCAGCAGCTCTGTCAGGGACTACGAGCAGTACTTC.

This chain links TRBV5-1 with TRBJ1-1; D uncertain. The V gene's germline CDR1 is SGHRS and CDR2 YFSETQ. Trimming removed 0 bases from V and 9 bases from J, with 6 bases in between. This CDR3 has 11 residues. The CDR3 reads CASSLGVQAFF. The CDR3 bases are TGCGCCAGCAGCTTGGGAGTTCAAGCTTTCTTT.

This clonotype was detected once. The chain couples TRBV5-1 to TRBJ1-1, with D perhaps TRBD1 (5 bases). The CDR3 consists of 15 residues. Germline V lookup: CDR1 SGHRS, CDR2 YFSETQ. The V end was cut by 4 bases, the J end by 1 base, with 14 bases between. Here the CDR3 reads CASSLGTAGNTEAFF. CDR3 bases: TGCGCCAGCAGCCTTGGGACTGCTGGGAACACTGAAGCTTTCTTT.

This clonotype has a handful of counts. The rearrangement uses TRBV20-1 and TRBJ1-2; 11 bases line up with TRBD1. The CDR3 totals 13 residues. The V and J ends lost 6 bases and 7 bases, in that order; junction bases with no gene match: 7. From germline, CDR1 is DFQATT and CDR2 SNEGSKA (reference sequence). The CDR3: CSARTGGETGYTF. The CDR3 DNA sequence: TGCAGTGCAAGGACAGGGGGCGAGACTGGCTACACCTTC.

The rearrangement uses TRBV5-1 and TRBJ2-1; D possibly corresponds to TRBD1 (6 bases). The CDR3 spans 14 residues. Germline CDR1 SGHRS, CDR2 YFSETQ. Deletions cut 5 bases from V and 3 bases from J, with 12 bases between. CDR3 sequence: CASSPGVGYNEQFF. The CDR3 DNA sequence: TGCGCCAGCAGTCCAGGGGTAGGCTACAATGAGCAGTTCTTC.